These 14 T cell receptor beta chains were sequenced from one sample in a study of chemoradiotherapy in HPV16-positive cancers. Repertoires were generated with immunoSEQ multiplex PCR, while TCRdb's copy carries only in-frame clones and drops some. The sample includes under 7,000 clones, 55% to 85% of them seen just once. Sequencing was performed on tumor tissue, taken from a patient who underwent chemoradiotherapy. The receptors were sampled from a human donor with HPV-associated anogenital cancer.

The chain recombines TRBV4-2 with TRBJ2-7; D is perhaps TRBD2 (5 bases). Germline CDR1 LGHNA, CDR2 YNFKEQ. V dropped 4 bases and J dropped 3 bases, with 16 bases sitting between them. The CDR3 has 15 residues. CDR3 protein: CASSPLASGSYEQYF. In DNA form, the CDR3 reads TGTGCCAGCAGCCCCCTGGCATCGGGAAGCTACGAGCAGTACTTC.

V gene TRBV12-5 combines with J gene TRBJ1-2; D ambiguous. The CDR3 extends over 13 amino acids. The germline V and J ends were trimmed by 0 bases and 9 bases, with 11 bases remaining between them. Germline values: CDR1 LGHNT, CDR2 FRNRAP. The CDR3 sequence: CASGLVPPGSYTF. CDR3 sequence (DNA): TGTGCTAGTGGTTTGGTACCGCCTGGGAGCTACACCTTC.

The chain combines TRBV27 with TRBJ2-7; a possible D gene is TRBD2 (5 bases). With 5 bases removed from V and 7 bases from J, the gap between germline ends came to 12 bases. The CDR3 has 12 amino acids. Germline V lookup: CDR1 MNHEY, CDR2 SMNVEV (reference sequence). CDR3 sequence reads: CASSLDGGEQYF. The CDR3 region has the DNA TGTGCCAGCAGTCTAGATGGCGGGGAGCAGTACTTC.

The V and J genes are TRBV7-2 and TRBJ1-5; TRBD1 matches at 8 bases. J was trimmed by 12 bases and V by 5 bases; bases with no gene match: 15. The germline CDR1 and CDR2 sequences are SGHTA and FQGNSA. There are 15 residues in the CDR3. The CDR3 nucleotides are TGTGCCAGCAGCCTTGGGGACAGGAGGGCTCTCCACCAGCATTTT. It codes for CASSLGDRRALHQHF.

The chain uses TRBV6-1 and TRBJ1-2; D is unclear. This CDR3 region has 14 residues. V was pared by 4 bases and J by 4 bases, with 13 bases between. Per germline, CDR1 MNHNS and CDR2 SASEGT. The DNA for the CDR3 is TGTGCCAGCAGTGTACACCTGTTGATCTATGGCTACACCTTC. Its protein is CASSVHLLIYGYTF.

J is TRBJ2-4 and V is TRBV9; no definite D call. This CDR3 spans 16 amino acids. Looked up from germline, CDR1 is SGDLS and CDR2 is YYNGEE. The V end lost 3 bases, the J end lost 5 bases, and 18 bases lay between the germline ends. CDR3 region: CASSDGPTPTENIQYF. In DNA, the CDR3 is TGTGCCAGCAGCGACGGACCAACACCCACCGAAAACATTCAGTACTTC.

The chain links TRBV19 to TRBJ2-4; TRBD2 matches at 9 bases. Trimming cost V 10 bases and J 4 bases; bases outside gene matches: 5. The CDR3 sequence is 13 residues long. CDR1 and CDR2 from the germline V gene are LNHDA and SQIVND (reference sequence). The CDR3 bases are TGTGCCACCGAGACTAGCGGTAAAAACATTCAGTACTTC. Protein: CATETSGKNIQYF.

The chain recombines TRBV7-2 with TRBJ2-1; a weak D match, TRBD1 (6 bases). CDR3 length equals 15 residues. CDR1 and CDR2 from the germline V gene are SGHTA and FQGNSA. The V gene lost 5 bases and the J gene lost 4 bases, with 15 bases spanning the gap. CDR3 in amino acids: CASSVAAGVYNEQFF. CDR3 DNA: TGTGCCAGCAGCGTTGCGGCAGGGGTTTACAATGAGCAGTTCTTC.

This rearrangement joins TRBV27 to TRBJ2-3, with TRBD1 matching 8 bases. This CDR3 has 16 residues. CDR1 is MNHEY and CDR2 is SMNVEV in the germline V gene (reference sequence). V lost 5 bases and J lost 3; bases outside the gene matches: 10. The CDR3 DNA reads TGTGCCAGCAGTGCCGGACAGGGTTCAGGAACAGATACGCAGTATTTT. Translated, it gives CASSAGQGSGTDTQYF.

This chain links TRBV27 with TRBJ1-1; the D is unclear. CDR3 length: 14 amino acids. V lost 3 bases and J 5 bases, leaving 13 bases between the germline ends. Per germline, CDR1 MNHEY and CDR2 SMNVEV (reference sequence). CDR3 bases: TGTGCCAGCAGTTTTACTGGCACGAGTACTGAAGCTTTCTTT. Translated, it gives CASSFTGTSTEAFF.

The chain combines TRBV11-2 with TRBJ1-1, with D maybe TRBD1 (5 bases). CDR3 length: 14 residues. Germline V gene data show CDR1 as SGHAT and CDR2 as FQNNGV. The V gene lost 5 bases and the J gene lost 2 bases, with 12 bases spanning the gap. CDR3 in amino acids: CASSPGGGNTEAFF. DNA of the CDR3: TGTGCCAGCAGCCCCGGGGGAGGAAACACTGAAGCTTTCTTT.

This chain links TRBV6-5 with TRBJ2-3, with D perhaps matching TRBD1 (5 bases). V lost 7 bases and J 3 bases, leaving 11 bases between the germline ends. This CDR3 has 13 residues. Germline values: CDR1 MNHEY, CDR2 SVGAGI. CDR3 residues: CASTQGRTDTQYF. The CDR3, as DNA: TGTGCCAGCACCCAGGGAAGGACAGATACGCAGTATTTT.

In this sample, this clone turned up a few times. This chain uses TRBV7-2 with TRBJ2-7; TRBD1 agrees at 8 bases. The V and J ends lost 5 bases and 5 bases, in that order; junction bases with no gene match: 8. The CDR3 loop spans 14 amino acids. CDR1 and CDR2 (germline): SGHTA, FQGNSA. CDR3 residues: CASSPRQGADEQYF. CDR3 DNA: TGTGCCAGCAGCCCTAGGCAGGGGGCAGACGAGCAGTACTTC.

The chain uses TRBV10-3 and TRBJ2-3; D is undetermined. CDR1 and CDR2 from the germline V gene are ENHRY and SYGVKD. The CDR3 is 14 amino acids. Trimming took 6 bases from V and 2 from J, leaving 12 bases between them. This chain's CDR3 is CAIRSYVSTDTQYF. CDR3 sequence (DNA): TGTGCCATCAGGTCGTACGTTTCCACAGATACGCAGTATTTT.